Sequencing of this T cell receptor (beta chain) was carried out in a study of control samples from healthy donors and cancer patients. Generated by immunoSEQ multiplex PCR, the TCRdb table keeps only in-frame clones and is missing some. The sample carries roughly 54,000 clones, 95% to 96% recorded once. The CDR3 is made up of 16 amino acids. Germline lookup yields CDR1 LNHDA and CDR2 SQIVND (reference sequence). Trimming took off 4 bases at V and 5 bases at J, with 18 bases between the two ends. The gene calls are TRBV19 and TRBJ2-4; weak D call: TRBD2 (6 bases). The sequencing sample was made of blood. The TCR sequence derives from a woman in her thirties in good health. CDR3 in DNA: TGTGCCAGTAGTAGGGGTGGGGGGATTGAAGAAAACATTCAGTACTTC. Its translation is CASSRGGGIEENIQYF.